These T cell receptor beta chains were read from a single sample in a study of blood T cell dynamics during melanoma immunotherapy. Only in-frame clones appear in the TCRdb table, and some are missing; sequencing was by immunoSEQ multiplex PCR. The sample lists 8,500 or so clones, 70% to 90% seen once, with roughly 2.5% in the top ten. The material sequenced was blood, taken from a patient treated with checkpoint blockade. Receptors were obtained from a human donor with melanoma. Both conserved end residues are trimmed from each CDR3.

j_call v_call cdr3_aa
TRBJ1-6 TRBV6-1 ASSDRVDSPLH
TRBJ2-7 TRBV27 ASSFLAEQY
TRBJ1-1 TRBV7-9 ASSLVENTEAF
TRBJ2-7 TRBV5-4 ASSPTSGGASWGYEQY
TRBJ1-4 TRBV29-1 SVQRGTGGYEKLF
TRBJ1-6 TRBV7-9 ASSPAGNYNSPLH
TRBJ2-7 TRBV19 ASSMSPAYEQY
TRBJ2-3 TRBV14 ASSPKDTQY
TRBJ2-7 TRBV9 ASSPGYEQY
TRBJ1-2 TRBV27 ASSLVTGHYGYT
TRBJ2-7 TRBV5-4 ASSLGPASYEQY
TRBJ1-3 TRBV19 ASSYAGNTIY
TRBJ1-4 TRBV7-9 ASSRQGKAEKLF
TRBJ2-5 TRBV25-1 ASSGGVLRPY
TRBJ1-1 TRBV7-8 ATGQGATEAF
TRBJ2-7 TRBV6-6 ASRGDSGFSYEQY
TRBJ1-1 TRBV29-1 SVRLDRGRVWTEAF
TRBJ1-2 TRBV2 ASRTGYSTRDGYT
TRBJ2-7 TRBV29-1 SVEDPAGSSYEQY
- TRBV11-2 ASSLAPGVGHEQY
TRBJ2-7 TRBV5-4 ASSPRGNEQY
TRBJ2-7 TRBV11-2 ASSLNSGSLNEQY
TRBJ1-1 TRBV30 AWSRSRGTEAF
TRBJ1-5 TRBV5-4 ASSFDPNQPQH